Below are 9 T cell receptor beta chains sequenced from a single sample in a study of cytomegalovirus exposure and HLA in healthy donors. This PCR relied on a set of 60 Vbeta primers and 13 Jbeta primers. Sequenced by immunoSEQ multiplex PCR; TCRdb stores in-frame clones only, minus some. This table lists 200,000 to 250,000 clones. What was sequenced was PBMCs. Receptors originate from a girl aged 2-9 years in good health and CMV-seropositive.

The chain uses TRBV28 and TRBJ2-5; TRBD2 might be the D (5 bases). Matching the DNA end better, TRBJ2-7 makes the J call doubtful. CDR3 size: 11 residues. Germline loops: CDR1 MDHEN, CDR2 SYDVKM. CDR3 coding DNA: TGTGCCAGCACGGGGATCCACGAGCAGTACTTC. Amino acids: CASTGIHEQYF.

The chain employs TRBV10-3 and TRBJ2-2, with TRBD2 as a possible D gene (5 bases). CDR3 length equals 14 residues. Germline V gene sequence: CDR1 ENHRY, CDR2 SYGVKD. V lost 0 bases to trimming and J lost 6 bases, with 8 bases between them. CDR3 residues: CAISESEAAGELFF. In nucleotides, the CDR3 is TGTGCCATCAGTGAGTCGGAGGCAGCCGGGGAGCTGTTTTTT.

The chain joins TRBV10-2 to TRBJ2-3; D might be TRBD2 (6 bases). From germline, CDR1 is WSHSY and CDR2 SAAADI. This CDR3 has 14 residues. V lost 6 bases and J lost 2, with 12 bases in between. CDR3 in amino acids: CASSPTSITDTQYF. In nucleotides, the CDR3 is TGCGCCAGCAGCCCGACTAGTATCACAGATACGCAGTATTTT.

The chain uses TRBV9 and TRBJ2-6; 11 bases fit TRBD1. V lost 4 bases, J lost 0 bases, and 6 bases stayed unmatched. CDR1 is SGDLS, CDR2 YYNGEE, per germline. The CDR3 sequence is 18 residues long. The CDR3 reads CASSPRTGGYSGANVLTF. CDR3 sequence (DNA): TGTGCCAGCAGCCCCCGGACAGGGGGCTACTCTGGGGCCAACGTCCTGACTTTC.

The V and J genes are TRBV4-1 and TRBJ2-3, with a weak D call TRBD2 (5 bases). This CDR3 contains 13 residues. The germline gives CDR1 MGHRA, CDR2 YSYEKL. V gave up 5 bases and J gave up 4 bases, with 10 bases separating them. The CDR3 nucleotides are TGCGCCAGCAGCTCCCGCGGGTCAGATACGCAGTATTTT. This sequence encodes CASSSRGSDTQYF.

The V gene is TRBV18, the J gene TRBJ1-5; maybe TRBD1 (5 bases). Germline V gene data show CDR1 as KGHSH and CDR2 as LQKENI. V lost 3 bases, J lost 5 bases, and 8 bases lay in between. This CDR3 has 13 amino acids. CDR3 in amino acids: CASSPQGHQPQHF. The CDR3 DNA sequence: TGTGCCAGCTCACCCCAGGGTCATCAGCCCCAGCATTTT.

The chain has TRBV9 and TRBJ2-1; D perhaps matches TRBD2 (5 bases). Trimming removed 0 bases at V and 5 bases at J, with 12 bases between. Germline CDR1 SGDLS, CDR2 YYNGEE. The CDR3 runs 15 residues. The CDR3 spells CASSVGRLADNEQFF. DNA of the CDR3: TGTGCCAGCAGCGTAGGGCGCCTAGCAGACAATGAGCAGTTCTTC.

In DNA form, the CDR3 reads TGTGCCAGCAGTTTGGAAGCGGGACACCCATCCCTCTCTGGGGCCAACGTCCTGACTTTC. Encoded protein: CASSLEAGHPSLSGANVLTF. This sequence joins TRBV28 and TRBJ2-6; possible D gene TRBD2, 7 bases. V lost 3 bases and J 0 bases, leaving 21 bases between the germline ends. CDR1 is MDHEN and CDR2 is SYDVKM in the germline V gene. The CDR3 is 20 residues long.

The rearrangement links TRBV6-1 to TRBJ1-5; D gene uncertain. V shed 1 base and J shed 7 bases, with 14 bases lying between them. Germline lookup yields CDR1 MNHNS and CDR2 SASEGT. This CDR3 contains 15 residues. CDR3 in DNA: TGTGCCAGCAGTGAAGGGGCCCCCGTAAGACAGCCCCAGCATTTT. This encodes CASSEGAPVRQPQHF.